The T cell receptor beta chain under discussion was sequenced for a study of beta chain features in type 1 diabetes. The study, taken as a whole, reports: In comparison with healthy donors, patients had naive, central memory and Treg TCRB repertoires that appeared more similar. People with Type 1 diabetes carried modestly yet significantly shorter TCRB CDR3s in all four CD4+ subsets.

The CDR3 sequence is 13 residues long. With 0 bases removed from V and 4 bases from J, the gap between germline ends came to 6 bases. Per the germline V gene, CDR1 is SGDLS and CDR2 is YYNGEE. Remarks on this clone: Its antigen is unidentified.

Expressed TCRB transcripts were sequenced after all isolated RNA was converted to cDNA. Using immunoSEQ multiplex PCR, the repertoire was profiled, and TCRdb retains in-frame clones only, with some absent. The sample contains some 250,000 clones, around a quarter of which appear only once. This chain joins TRBV9 and TRBJ2-3; TRBD2 might be the D (5 bases). This sequence was found in a man aged 30-40 years in good health. The sample taken for sequencing was central memory CD4+ T cells from blood. CDR3 residues: CASSVGRADTQYF. The DNA for the CDR3 is TGTGCCAGCAGCGTAGGGCGGGCAGATACGCAGTATTTT.